These 26 T cell receptor beta chains were all obtained from the same sample, sequenced in a study of cytotoxic CD8 clonotypes in ibrutinib-treated CLL. Profiling relied on immunoSEQ multiplex PCR, and the TCRdb table lists in-frame clones only, not all of them. The sample comprises around 53,000 clones, roughly 50% of which are singletons, and approximately 24% rests with the top ten. The sample consisted of PBMCs, taken at disease progression, from a patient treated with ibrutinib. Receptors were obtained from a human donor with chronic lymphocytic leukemia.

The gene calls are TRBV30 and TRBJ2-7; D is undetermined. The germline CDR1 and CDR2 sequences are GTSNPN and SVGIG (reference sequence). Trimming removed 3 bases from V and 7 bases from J, with 13 bases in between. The CDR3 covers 12 residues. The CDR3 nucleotides read TGTGCCTGGAGCGCAGGCCAATGGGAGCAGTACTTC. Translating gives CAWSAGQWEQYF.

The J gene is TRBJ1-5, the V gene TRBV28, with D possibly TRBD1 on 6 matching bases. The CDR3 runs 15 residues. V lost 7 bases, J lost 5 bases, and 18 bases lay in between. Germline V gene lookup returns CDR1 MDHEN and CDR2 SYDVKM. This CDR3 is CASILGGVRDQPQHF. DNA of the CDR3: TGTGCCAGCATCTTAGGGGGAGTAAGGGATCAGCCCCAGCATTTT.

V gene TRBV7-2 combines with J gene TRBJ1-1; no firm D call. The V end lost 3 bases, the J end lost 6 bases, and 8 bases lay between the germline ends. The CDR3 is 12 amino acids. Germline CDR1 and CDR2: SGHTA and FQGNSA. CDR3 sequence reads: CASSFGVAEAFF. Here the CDR3 DNA reads TGTGCCAGCAGCTTCGGTGTAGCTGAAGCTTTCTTT.

The rearrangement uses TRBV7-7 and TRBJ2-7; D call uncertain. The CDR3 spans 14 residues. V shed 5 bases and J shed 0 bases, with 11 bases lying between them. Germline V gene lookup returns CDR1 SSHAT and CDR2 FNYEAQ (reference sequence). DNA of the CDR3: TGTGCCAGCAGCCGATACGAAGGCTCCTACGAGCAGTACTTC. It translates to CASSRYEGSYEQYF.

The rearrangement joins TRBV9 to TRBJ2-5; D may be TRBD1 or TRBD2 (6 bases each). The CDR3 is 16 amino acids. Germline CDR1 reads SGDLS; CDR2 reads YYNGEE. Trimming took off 0 bases at V and 6 bases at J, with 18 bases between the two ends. This chain's CDR3 is CASSVVPGGGLQTQYF. DNA of the CDR3: TGTGCCAGCAGCGTAGTCCCAGGAGGGGGTCTACAGACCCAGTACTTC.

The sample holds a few counts of this clone. The chain uses TRBV5-4 and TRBJ1-2; TRBD1 matches 7 bases. The germline V gene encodes CDR1 SGHNT and CDR2 YYREEE (reference sequence). V dropped 3 bases and J dropped 4; count of bases not matched to a gene: 9. CDR3 length equals 15 residues. The CDR3 here is CASSSEGARGYGYTF. The CDR3 nucleotides read TGTGCCAGCAGCTCTGAGGGGGCGCGCGGCTATGGCTACACCTTC.

The chain joins TRBV4-2 to TRBJ1-1; no clear D. Trimming removed 4 bases from V and 0 bases from J, with 9 bases in between. CDR1 and CDR2 (germline): LGHNA, YNFKEQ. The CDR3 length is 14 residues. The CDR3 here is CASSLSELNTEAFF. In DNA form, the CDR3 reads TGTGCCAGCAGCCTCTCGGAATTGAACACTGAAGCTTTCTTT.

This clone was picked up a small number of times. The V and J genes are TRBV2 and TRBJ2-7; D unresolved. The V gene's germline CDR1 is SNHLY and CDR2 FYNNEI. CDR3 length: 14 residues. Trimming removed 3 bases at V and 3 bases at J, with 12 bases between. This CDR3 is CASSERGWGYEQYF. CDR3 coding DNA: TGTGCCAGCAGTGAGCGAGGATGGGGCTACGAGCAGTACTTC.

This sequence joins TRBV5-1 and TRBJ2-5; the D call may be TRBD1 or TRBD2 (5 bases each). This CDR3 is 14 amino acids long. V was pared by 0 bases and J by 1 base, with 7 bases between. CDR1 and CDR2 from the germline V gene are SGHRS and YFSETQ. The CDR3 loop reads CASSLVGAQETQYF. For the CDR3, the DNA is TGCGCCAGCAGCTTGGTCGGGGCCCAAGAGACCCAGTACTTC.

This clone was recorded a few times. The V gene is TRBV19, the J gene TRBJ1-2, with D maybe TRBD1 (6 bases). The CDR3 has 17 amino acids. The V end was cut by 3 bases, the J end by 2 bases, with 19 bases between. CDR1 LNHDA and CDR2 SQIVND come from the germline V gene (reference sequence). CDR3: CASSMITGLTGNYGYTF. CDR3 nucleotide sequence: TGTGCCAGTAGTATGATAACAGGGCTAACAGGGAACTATGGCTACACCTTC.

This clone appeared once. This rearrangement joins TRBV4-3 to TRBJ2-4; D could derive from TRBD1 or TRBD2 (6 bases each). The CDR3 runs to 17 residues. V was cut by 1 base and J by 6 bases, with 19 bases left in between. Germline loops: CDR1 LGHNA, CDR2 YSLEER. CDR3: CASSQASTGTVGNIQYF. Here the CDR3 DNA reads TGCGCCAGCAGCCAAGCAAGCACAGGGACTGTAGGAAACATTCAGTACTTC.

This clone was detected only a few times. The J gene is TRBJ1-2, the V gene TRBV28; a possible D gene is TRBD1 (5 bases). V was shortened by 3 bases and J by 4 bases, with 6 bases between the two germline ends. The germline CDR1 and CDR2 sequences are MDHEN and SYDVKM. The CDR3 extends over 12 amino acids. The CDR3 here is CASSFGGYGYTF. In nucleotides, the CDR3 is TGTGCCAGCAGTTTTGGGGGCTATGGCTACACCTTC.

The chain uses TRBV5-1 and TRBJ2-7, with D maybe TRBD2 (5 bases). Deletions cut 5 bases from V and 2 bases from J, with 17 bases between. Germline-derived CDR1 and CDR2 are SGHRS and YFSETQ. This CDR3 comprises 15 residues. The CDR3, as DNA: TGCGCCAGCAGTGCTTTAGCGAGCGGAACCTACGAGCAGTACTTC. This sequence encodes CASSALASGTYEQYF.

This clone was observed a handful of times. The J gene is TRBJ2-7, the V gene TRBV18, with D perhaps TRBD1 (5 bases). Germline loops: CDR1 KGHSH, CDR2 LQKENI. The V end was cut by 4 bases, the J end by 1 base, with 11 bases between. CDR3 length: 14 residues. This CDR3 reads CASSLAGQSYEQYF. DNA of the CDR3: TGTGCCAGCTCACTGGCAGGGCAATCCTACGAGCAGTACTTC.

The chain couples TRBV7-8 to TRBJ2-4, with D unclear. The CDR3 runs 13 residues. In germline, CDR1 is SGHVS, CDR2 FQNEAQ. Between the trimmed V and J ends, which lost 5 bases and 6 bases, there was a span of 11 bases. DNA for the CDR3: TGTGCCAGCAGCCCCCCGACACTAAACATTCAGTACTTC. It translates to CASSPPTLNIQYF.

The rearrangement joins TRBV2 to TRBJ2-6, with D uncertain. The germline gives CDR1 SNHLY, CDR2 FYNNEI. CDR3 length: 17 residues. The ends were cut back, 7 bases at V and 4 bases at J, with 20 bases in the middle. The CDR3 sequence: CASIRTTQNSGANVLTF. In DNA form, the CDR3 reads TGTGCCAGCATTCGAACAACCCAAAATTCGGGGGCCAACGTCCTGACTTTC. The whole variable domain, remainder taken from reference TRBV2 and TRBJ2-6, is EPEVTQTPSHQVTQMGQEVILRCVPISNHLYFYWYRQILGQKVEFLVSFYNNEISEKSEIFDDQFSVERPDGSNFTLKIRSTKLEDSAMYFCASIRTTQNSGANVLTFGAGSRLTVL.

This sequence joins TRBV7-3 and TRBJ2-5; TRBD1 matches at 7 bases. This CDR3 spans 16 amino acids. Germline assignment: CDR1 SGHTA and CDR2 FQGTGA. Trimming took 5 bases from V and 2 from J; bases not matched to a gene: 11. The CDR3 loop reads CASSRDRATPQETQYF. In DNA, the CDR3 is TGTGCCAGCAGCCGCGACAGGGCAACACCGCAAGAGACCCAGTACTTC.

The chain carries TRBV11-3 and TRBJ1-4; D call uncertain. This CDR3 has 13 amino acids. CDR1 and CDR2 from the germline V gene are SGHNT and YENEEA. V lost 1 base to trimming and J lost 6 bases, with 6 bases between them. CDR3 protein: CASSLGEHEKLFF. In nucleotides, the CDR3 is TGTGCCAGCAGCTTAGGGGAGCATGAAAAACTGTTTTTT.

This chain joins TRBV5-5 and TRBJ1-4; D gene uncertain. CDR3 length: 15 amino acids. V gave up 0 bases and J gave up 6 bases, with 12 bases separating them. In germline, CDR1 is SGHKS, CDR2 YYEKEE (reference sequence). As DNA, the CDR3 is TGTGCCAGCAGCTTGGGGCCGCACTCTGATGAAAAACTGTTTTTT. Translation: CASSLGPHSDEKLFF.

In this sample, this clone turned up a few times. The chain combines TRBV9 with TRBJ2-1; TRBD2 is a possible D gene (5 bases). The ends were cut back, 3 bases at V and 1 base at J, with 8 bases in the middle. This CDR3 is built from 14 residues. Germline V gene sequence: CDR1 SGDLS, CDR2 YYNGEE. CDR3 loop: CASSERESYNEQFF. The CDR3 DNA sequence: TGTGCCAGCAGCGAGAGGGAGTCCTACAATGAGCAGTTCTTC.

The chain recombines TRBV15 with TRBJ1-5; 7 nucleotides line up with TRBD1. Germline CDR1 is LNHNV and CDR2 is YYDKDF (reference sequence). The junction had 8 bases not matched to a gene; V was cut back by 6 bases and J by 3 bases. CDR3 length equals 15 residues. The CDR3 spells CATRTQGGDNQPQHF. The CDR3 nucleotides are TGTGCCACCAGGACCCAGGGGGGCGACAATCAGCCCCAGCATTTT.

This clone was recorded once. The genes are TRBV2 and TRBJ2-3; TRBD1 is a possible D gene (6 bases). Looked up from germline, CDR1 is SNHLY and CDR2 is FYNNEI. The length of the CDR3 is 15 residues. V lost 7 bases and J lost 0, with 14 bases in between. The chain's CDR3 is CASTADRLSTDTQYF. The CDR3 nucleotides are TGTGCCAGCACCGCCGACAGGCTCAGCACAGATACGCAGTATTTT.

CDR3 nucleotides: TGTGCCAGCAGCCAACAGGGGACGGCTTTCTTT. This gives the protein CASSQQGTAFF. The chain has TRBV7-9 and TRBJ1-1; 7 bases agree with TRBD1. The CDR3 is made up of 11 amino acids. V lost 5 bases, J lost 11 bases, and 5 bases stayed unmatched. Germline V gene data show CDR1 as SEHNR and CDR2 as FQNEAQ (reference sequence).

The chain links TRBV18 to TRBJ2-1; D is perhaps TRBD2 (6 bases). Germline V gene sequence: CDR1 KGHSH, CDR2 LQKENI. The CDR3 totals 15 residues. V lost 6 bases and J 0 bases, leaving 12 bases between the germline ends. CDR3 DNA: TGTGCCAGCTCGGCCGGAGGGAGCTCCTACAATGAGCAGTTCTTC. Translation gives CASSAGGSSYNEQFF.

This clone was seen a handful of times. The chain has TRBV6-1 and TRBJ1-1; D ambiguous. CDR3 length: 15 amino acids. Trimming shortened V by 5 bases and J by 4 bases, and 17 bases separated the two germline ends. CDR1 is MNHNS, CDR2 SASEGT, per germline. The CDR3 DNA reads TGTGCCAGCAGTAACATCGGCAGTATGGGCACTGAAGCTTTCTTT. This gives the protein CASSNIGSMGTEAFF.

The chain uses TRBV7-9 and TRBJ2-3; 7 nucleotides align to TRBD2. Losses at the gene ends were 3 bases for V and 3 bases for J; bases not matched to a gene: 6. The length of the CDR3 is 15 residues. The germline V gene has CDR1 SEHNR and CDR2 FQNEAQ (reference sequence). In DNA form, the CDR3 reads TGTGCCAGCAGCTTCTCTGCCGGGAGGACAGATACGCAGTATTTT. Encoded protein: CASSFSAGRTDTQYF.